These 11 T cell receptor beta chains originate from one sample sequenced in a study of cytomegalovirus exposure and HLA in healthy donors. Primers: 60 Vbeta forward and 13 Jbeta reverse. The data were produced by immunoSEQ multiplex PCR, yet TCRdb's version contains in-frame clones alone and is incomplete. The data contain 110,000 or so clones, 70% to 80% of them seen just once; the ten biggest clones take up less than 5.5%. Sequenced sample: PBMCs. All receptors derive from a woman in her twenties or thirties in good health and CMV-seropositive.

As concerns this clone: At one of its ends the junction is not consistent with the germline gene, which may arise from a read error. The chain recombines TRBV11-3 with TRBJ1-2, with a tentative D call TRBD1 (6 bases). This CDR3 comprises 12 residues. Germline loops: CDR1 SGHNT, CDR2 YENEEA. The CDR3 sequence: CASSGGAGGYPF. CDR3 DNA: TGTGCCAGCAGTGGGGGGGCGGGTGGCTACCCCTTC.

This clone occurred once. This chain uses TRBV9 with TRBJ2-7, with 8 bases that match TRBD2. From germline, CDR1 is SGDLS and CDR2 YYNGEE. V was pared by 0 bases and J by 2 bases, with 4 bases of the junction left unmatched. The length of the CDR3 is 15 residues. The chain's CDR3 is CASSVEAGETYEQYF. The CDR3 bases are TGTGCCAGCAGCGTAGAAGCGGGAGAAACCTACGAGCAGTACTTC.

The table lists this clone with a few counts. The chain combines TRBV15 with TRBJ1-1; maybe TRBD1 (6 bases). The CDR3 is 14 residues long. The V end was cut by 2 bases, the J end by 1 base, with 8 bases between. Germline V CDR1 and CDR2: LNHNV, YYDKDF (reference sequence). DNA for the CDR3: TGTGCCACCAGCAGATTACAGGGGAACACTGAAGCTTTCTTT. This encodes CATSRLQGNTEAFF.

The chain couples TRBV19 to TRBJ2-3; 7 nucleotides agree with TRBD2. V trimming: 7 bases; J trimming: 2 bases; junction bases outside the gene matches: 9. Germline-derived CDR1 and CDR2 are LNHDA and SQIVND (reference sequence). This CDR3 contains 15 residues. The CDR3 loop is CASNRDRGDTDTQYF. The CDR3 nucleotides read TGTGCCAGTAATCGGGACCGGGGGGACACAGATACGCAGTATTTT.

The chain employs TRBV7-3 and TRBJ2-5; D perhaps matches TRBD2 (7 bases). The CDR3 covers 14 residues. V dropped 3 bases and J dropped 3 bases, with 11 bases sitting between them. Germline-derived CDR1 and CDR2 are SGHTA and FQGTGA. The CDR3 sequence: CASSFVGGEETQYF. CDR3 coding DNA: TGTGCCAGCAGCTTCGTAGGGGGGGAAGAGACCCAGTACTTC.

This clone has just a few counts. V and J are TRBV6-5 and TRBJ1-2; D uncertain. The germline CDR1 and CDR2 sequences are MNHEY and SVGAGI. The CDR3 has 13 amino acids. Trimming left V 0 bases short and J 10 bases short, with 12 bases between. The CDR3 DNA follows: TGTGCCAGCAGTTACTCTTCCCCAACAGACTACACCTTC. It translates to CASSYSSPTDYTF.

This clone is categorized as medium-sized. The rearrangement links TRBV10-1 to TRBJ1-1, with TRBD1 matching 7 bases. This CDR3 comprises 15 residues. Germline lookup yields CDR1 WNHNN and CDR2 SYGVQD (reference sequence). V trimming: 3 bases; J trimming: 4 bases; junction bases outside the gene matches: 8. CDR3 DNA: TGCGCCAGCAGTGACCGACAGGGAAGATCCACTGAAGCTTTCTTT. It yields the protein CASSDRQGRSTEAFF.

The J gene is TRBJ1-2, the V gene TRBV5-1, with 8 bases matching TRBD1. J was trimmed by 8 bases and V by 0 bases; bases with no gene match: 3. CDR3 size: 13 residues. Germline V gene lookup returns CDR1 SGHRS and CDR2 YFSETQ. The CDR3 here is CASSLEQGDGYTF. The CDR3 coding sequence is TGCGCCAGCAGCTTGGAACAGGGGGACGGCTACACCTTC.

This chain uses TRBV9 with TRBJ2-7; D is undetermined. V lost 0 bases and J lost 3, with 7 bases in between. The CDR3 loop spans 13 amino acids. The germline gives CDR1 SGDLS, CDR2 YYNGEE. The CDR3 here is CASSVGQSYEQYF. The CDR3 DNA is TGTGCCAGCAGCGTAGGACAAAGCTACGAGCAGTACTTC.

The rearrangement joins TRBV25-1 to TRBJ2-7, with D uncertain. Trimming stripped 4 bases from V and 3 bases from J, with 7 bases between. The germline V gene has CDR1 MGHDK and CDR2 SYGVNS. The CDR3 consists of 12 residues. This CDR3 is CASSAVLYEQYF. The CDR3 bases are TGTGCCAGCAGTGCTGTACTCTACGAGCAGTACTTC.

This chain links TRBV5-4 with TRBJ1-1; D remains ambiguous. The CDR3 has 13 amino acids. The V end lost 4 bases, the J end lost 3 bases, and 10 bases lay between the germline ends. Germline V gene data show CDR1 as SGHNT and CDR2 as YYREEE (reference sequence). Written as DNA, the CDR3 is TGTGCCAGCAGCCCAAGTTCGGACACTGAAGCTTTCTTT. As protein: CASSPSSDTEAFF.